The rows below give T cell receptor beta chains drawn from one sample of a study of cytomegalovirus exposure and HLA in healthy donors. The protocol was immunoSEQ multiplex PCR, while the TCRdb copy is restricted to in-frame clones and leaves out a portion. The profile shows a few hundred thousand clones, nearly 90% of them singletons. The sample comprised PBMCs. The receptor set was obtained from a woman aged 18-35 years in good health and CMV-seronegative. The CDR3 runs from the conserved cysteine through the conserved F or W. D genes are given only for firm matches. Clone size is given for some rows only: seen once, a few or many times, or a class if the clone is expanded.

J: TRBJ1-2
D: TRBD1
size: .
V: TRBV6-1
DNA: TGTGCCAGCAGAGGACTGGGACAGCGAAACTATGGCTACACCTTC
CDR3: CASRGLGQRNYGYTF

J: TRBJ2-1
D: .
size: .
V: TRBV18
DNA: TGTGCCAGCTCACCACCTCTAGGGGCTGGCAATGAGCAGTTCTTC
CDR3: CASSPPLGAGNEQFF

J: TRBJ2-1
D: .
size: .
V: TRBV4-1
DNA: TGCGCCAGCAGCCAAGATATCGCGGAGAATGAGCAGTTCTTC
CDR3: CASSQDIAENEQFF

J: TRBJ1-1
D: TRBD1
size: .
V: TRBV15
DNA: TGTGCCACCAGCTTTGACAGGGTGAACACTGAAGCTTTCTTT
CDR3: CATSFDRVNTEAFF

J: TRBJ2-7
D: TRBD1
size: .
V: TRBV10-3
DNA: TGTGCCATAAACAAGATTCCGGGACAGCCCTACGAGCAGTACTTC
CDR3: CAINKIPGQPYEQYF

J: TRBJ2-1
D: TRBD2
size: once
V: TRBV11-2
DNA: TGTGCCAGCAGTCCTAGCGGGGTTTATAATGAGCAGTTCTTC
CDR3: CASSPSGVYNEQFF

J: TRBJ2-5
D: TRBD1
size: .
V: TRBV7-6
DNA: TGTGCCAGCAGTACAGGGGGCTCGGGGGAGACCCAGTACTTC
CDR3: CASSTGGSGETQYF

J: TRBJ2-3
D: TRBD2
size: once
V: TRBV7-9
DNA: TGTGCCAGCAGCTTTGGCGGGGGGGCAGGAGATACGCAGTATTTT
CDR3: CASSFGGGAGDTQYF

J: TRBJ1-5
D: TRBD1
size: .
V: TRBV2
DNA: TGTGCCAGCAGCCGAGGGACAGCAAATCAGCCCCAGCATTTT
CDR3: CASSRGTANQPQHF

J: TRBJ2-3
D: TRBD2
size: .
V: TRBV5-1
DNA: TGCGCCAGCAGCTTGGAAGGTAGCGGGAACACAGATACGCAGTATTTT
CDR3: CASSLEGSGNTDTQYF

J: TRBJ2-1
D: TRBD2
size: .
V: TRBV4-3
DNA: TGCGCCAGCAGCCAAGTGCTAGCGGGGGACTACAATGAGCAGTTCTTC
CDR3: CASSQVLAGDYNEQFF

J: TRBJ1-1
D: .
size: .
V: TRBV19
DNA: TGTGCCAGTATCGGCGGGGTTGGGACTGAAGCTTTCTTT
CDR3: CASIGGVGTEAFF

J: TRBJ1-2
D: TRBD1
size: .
V: TRBV5-8
DNA: TGTGCCAGCAGTTGGGACAGGGGGATGATGGGCTACACCTTC
CDR3: CASSWDRGMMGYTF

J: TRBJ1-1
D: .
size: .
V: TRBV27
DNA: TGTGCCAGCAGCTCAAATCACGGGGGAACTGAAGCTTTCTTT
CDR3: CASSSNHGGTEAFF

J: TRBJ1-3
D: .
size: .
V: TRBV29-1
DNA: TGCAGCGTTGAAGATCTCTTTATTGGAGGAGATCCAGGAAACACCATATATTTT
CDR3: CSVEDLFIGGDPGNTIYF

J: TRBJ1-5
D: .
size: .
V: TRBV2
DNA: TGTGCCAGCTCCTGGGAACAGGGAATCAATCAGCCCCAGCATTTT
CDR3: CASSWEQGINQPQHF

J: TRBJ2-5
D: TRBD1
size: .
V: TRBV7-3
DNA: TGTGCCAGCAGCTTAATAGGCCCTACAGGGGGAGAGACCCAGTACTTC
CDR3: CASSLIGPTGGETQYF

J: TRBJ2-2
D: .
size: .
V: TRBV25-1
DNA: TGTGCCAGCAGTGAATCGTGGGGGGGCAGTCCCGGGGAGCTGTTTTTT
CDR3: CASSESWGGSPGELFF

J: TRBJ1-2
D: TRBD1
size: few
V: TRBV5-4
DNA: TGTGCCAGCAGCTTGGGCGCGGTGCAGGGGGCGGAGGGCTACACCTTC
CDR3: CASSLGAVQGAEGYTF

J: TRBJ1-3
D: .
size: .
V: TRBV2
DNA: TGTGCCAGCAGCCTCAATGGGCCTGGAAACACCATATATTTT
CDR3: CASSLNGPGNTIYF

J: TRBJ1-5
D: .
size: .
V: TRBV2
DNA: TGTGCCAGCAAGTGGCGGGGCAATCAGCCCCAGCATTTT
CDR3: CASKWRGNQPQHF

J: TRBJ2-1
D: .
size: .
V: TRBV2
DNA: TGTGCCAGCAGTAGACAATACAATGAGCAGTTCTTC
CDR3: CASSRQYNEQFF